The rows below give T cell receptor beta chains drawn from one sample of a study of neurological immune-mediated disorders. TCRdb re-analysed the 5' RACE reads in MiXCR, keeping a single row per CDR3 protein. The table lists 50,000 to 80,000 distinct CDR3 sequences, 3% to 3.5% of them singletons, with about 3.5% in the top ten. The sequenced sample consisted of PBMCs. Receptor source: a man in his forties with multiple sclerosis. Each CDR3 is given with its conserved first and last residue. D genes are given only for firm matches. Clone size is given as once, few or many counts, or a class when the clone is expanded.

abundance: many
v_gene: TRBV5-1
len: 15
j_gene: TRBJ2-3
d_gene: -
CDR3aa: CASSLADGGTDTQYF
CDR3nt: TGCGCCAGCAGCTTGGCCGACGGGGGCACAGATACGCAGTATTTT

abundance: many
v_gene: TRBV7-8
len: 11
j_gene: TRBJ2-1
d_gene: -
CDR3aa: CASSRDNEQFF
CDR3nt: TGTGCCAGCAGCCGAGACAATGAGCAGTTCTTC

abundance: many
v_gene: TRBV15
len: 19
j_gene: TRBJ1-5
d_gene: TRBD1
CDR3aa: CATSSAPDRGFGSNQPQHF
CDR3nt: TGTGCCACCAGCAGTGCACCAGACAGGGGTTTTGGTAGCAATCAGCCCCAGCATTTT

abundance: few
v_gene: TRBV12-3/TRBV12-4
len: 20
j_gene: TRBJ2-7
d_gene: -
CDR3aa: CASSLGRGQATSGTSYEQYF
CDR3nt: TGTGCCAGCAGTCTGGGTAGGGGACAGGCGACTAGCGGCACATCCTACGAGCAGTACTTC

abundance: many
v_gene: TRBV5-1
len: 15
j_gene: TRBJ2-2
d_gene: -
CDR3aa: CASSLIGGYTGELFF
CDR3nt: TGCGCCAGCAGCTTGATCGGGGGATACACCGGGGAGCTGTTTTTT

abundance: many
v_gene: TRBV6-6
len: 16
j_gene: TRBJ2-3
d_gene: -
CDR3aa: CASRLVARVVTDTQYF
CDR3nt: TGTGCCAGCAGACTAGTGGCCAGGGTAGTTACAGATACGCAGTATTTT

abundance: many
v_gene: TRBV5-1
len: 17
j_gene: TRBJ2-5
d_gene: TRBD1
CDR3aa: CASRFGTGGPGMETQYF
CDR3nt: TGCGCCAGCAGGTTCGGGACAGGGGGCCCGGGTATGGAGACCCAGTACTTC

abundance: many
v_gene: TRBV7-3
len: 19
j_gene: TRBJ2-3
d_gene: -
CDR3aa: CASSLNETGRYLREDTQYF
CDR3nt: TGTGCCAGCAGCTTAAATGAAACGGGGCGGTATCTAAGGGAAGATACGCAGTATTTT

abundance: many
v_gene: TRBV12-3/TRBV12-4
len: 17
j_gene: TRBJ2-5
d_gene: -
CDR3aa: CASSLAASASPGETQYF
CDR3nt: TGTGCCAGCAGTTTAGCGGCTAGCGCGTCCCCGGGGGAGACCCAGTACTTC

abundance: many
v_gene: TRBV20-1
len: 13
j_gene: TRBJ1-1
d_gene: -
CDR3aa: CSASFDGWNEAFF
CDR3nt: TGCAGTGCTTCCTTCGACGGCTGGAATGAAGCTTTCTTT

abundance: many
v_gene: TRBV25-1
len: 14
j_gene: TRBJ1-2
d_gene: TRBD1
CDR3aa: CASSRTGINYGYTF
CDR3nt: TGTGCCAGCAGTAGGACAGGGATTAACTATGGCTACACCTTC

abundance: many
v_gene: TRBV20-1
len: 14
j_gene: TRBJ2-3
d_gene: -
CDR3aa: CSATRSATTDTQYF
CDR3nt: TGCAGTGCTACCCGAAGCGCGACCACAGATACGCAGTATTTT

abundance: many
v_gene: TRBV11-2
len: 16
j_gene: TRBJ2-2
d_gene: TRBD2
CDR3aa: CASSLVGGANTGELFF
CDR3nt: TGTGCCAGCAGCTTAGTTGGGGGGGCGAACACCGGGGAGCTGTTTTTT

abundance: many
v_gene: TRBV5-1
len: 17
j_gene: TRBJ1-2
d_gene: -
CDR3aa: CASSLEPRTAANYGYTF
CDR3nt: TGCGCCAGCAGCTTGGAACCGAGGACCGCCGCTAACTATGGCTACACCTTC